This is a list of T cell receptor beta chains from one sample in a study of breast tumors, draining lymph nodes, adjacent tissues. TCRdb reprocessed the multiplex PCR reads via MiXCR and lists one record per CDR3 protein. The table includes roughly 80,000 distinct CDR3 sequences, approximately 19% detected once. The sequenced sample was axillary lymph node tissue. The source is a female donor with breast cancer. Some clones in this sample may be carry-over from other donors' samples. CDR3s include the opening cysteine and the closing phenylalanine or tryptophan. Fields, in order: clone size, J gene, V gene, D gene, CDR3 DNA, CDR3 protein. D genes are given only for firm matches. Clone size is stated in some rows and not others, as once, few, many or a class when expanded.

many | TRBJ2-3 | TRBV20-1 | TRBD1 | TGCAGTGCTAGATCCAACTACGGGGCAGGGGGCCGGGTAGATACGCAGTATTTT | CSARSNYGAGGRVDTQYF
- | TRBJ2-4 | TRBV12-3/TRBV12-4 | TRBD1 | TGTGCCAGCAGCCGGGGACAGGGGGTAAACATTCAGTACTTC | CASSRGQGVNIQYF
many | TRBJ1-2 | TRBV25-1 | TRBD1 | TGTGCCAGCAGTGAAGAGCAGGGGGACTATGGCTACACCTTC | CASSEEQGDYGYTF
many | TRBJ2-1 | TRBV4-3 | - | TGCGCCAGCAGCCATGAACGGGGCAATGAGCAGTTCTTC | CASSHERGNEQFF
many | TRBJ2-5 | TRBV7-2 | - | TGTGCCAGCAGCTTAGCGAGCCGGCTCGCGTCCCAGTACTTC | CASSLASRLASQYF
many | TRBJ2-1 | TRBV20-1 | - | TGCAGTGCGCCCACGGGCCCCTCAGACTTCTCCTACAATGAGCAGTTCTTC | CSAPTGPSDFSYNEQFF
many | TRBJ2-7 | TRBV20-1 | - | TGCAGTGCTAGGGGGGGACAGTGGTCCTACGAGCAGTACTTC | CSARGGQWSYEQYF
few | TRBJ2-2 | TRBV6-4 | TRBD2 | TGTGCCAGCAGTGACTCGACAGCGGGAGGGCCGGGTTACAGCGGGGAGCTGTTTTTT | CASSDSTAGGPGYSGELFF
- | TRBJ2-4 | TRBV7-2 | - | TGTGCCAGCAGCCCACACCCAGGCATTCAGTACTTC | CASSPHPGIQYF
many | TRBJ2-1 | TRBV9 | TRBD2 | TGTGCCAGCAGCGAGGGTGGACTAGCGGGGGGCGAGCAGTTCTTC | CASSEGGLAGGEQFF
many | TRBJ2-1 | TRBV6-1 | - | TGTGCCAGCAGACGGAAGGACGGACTTTACAATGAGCAGTTCTTC | CASRRKDGLYNEQFF
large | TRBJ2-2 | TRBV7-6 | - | TGTGCCAGCATTATAGGGCTCACCGGGGAGCTGTTTTTT | CASIIGLTGELFF
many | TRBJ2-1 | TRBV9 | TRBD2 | TGTGCCAGCAGCGACGGAGGGACTAGCGGGAGTTTGGATGAGCAGTTCTTC | CASSDGGTSGSLDEQFF
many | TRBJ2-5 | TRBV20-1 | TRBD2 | TGCAGTGCTAGCTTTGGGGAGGGGCCAGAGACCCAGTACTTC | CSASFGEGPETQYF
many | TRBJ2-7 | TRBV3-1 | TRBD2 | TGTGCCAGCAGCCACACCGGGACTAGCGTCGAGCAGTACTTC | CASSHTGTSVEQYF
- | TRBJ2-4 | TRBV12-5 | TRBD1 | TGTGCTAGTGGTTTGACCCGGGACAGGGTATCCAAAAACATTCAGTACTTC | CASGLTRDRVSKNIQYF
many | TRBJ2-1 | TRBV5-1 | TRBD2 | TGCGCCAGCAGCCCGTGGGAGCGGGAGAACAATGAGCAGTTCTTC | CASSPWERENNEQFF
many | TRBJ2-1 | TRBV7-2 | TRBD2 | TGTGCCAGCAGCTTAGGAGGTGCGGGAGGGCCAGGAAATGAGCAGTTCTTC | CASSLGGAGGPGNEQFF
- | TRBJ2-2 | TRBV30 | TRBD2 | TGTGCCTGGACGGGTATTACAGGGACTAGCGGTCCCGGGGAGCTGTTTTTT | CAWTGITGTSGPGELFF
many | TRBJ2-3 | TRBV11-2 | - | TGTGCCAGCAGCTTAGATTGGGGGACAGATACGCAGTATTTT | CASSLDWGTDTQYF
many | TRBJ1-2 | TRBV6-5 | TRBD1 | TGTGCCAGCAGTTACCTCAGGACAGGTGGGGGCTATGGCTACACCTTC | CASSYLRTGGGYGYTF
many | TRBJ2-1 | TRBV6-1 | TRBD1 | TGTGCCAGCTCCGGGACAGGGGACTACAATGAGCAGTTCTTC | CASSGTGDYNEQFF
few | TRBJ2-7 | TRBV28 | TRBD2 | TGTGCCAGCCGGGCAAGTAGCGGGAGGGCCTACGAGCAGTACTTC | CASRASSGRAYEQYF
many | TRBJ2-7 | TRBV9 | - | TGTGCCAGCAGCCCTGAGGGACGGACCTCTCAGGAGCAGTACTTC | CASSPEGRTSQEQYF
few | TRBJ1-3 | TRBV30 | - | TGTGCCTGGAGTGTAGGAGGGGGCTCTGGAAACACCATATATTTT | CAWSVGGGSGNTIYF
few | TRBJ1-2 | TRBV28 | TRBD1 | TGTGCCAGCAGTGCCGGGACAGGGGCCTTCTTCTATGGCTACACCTTC | CASSAGTGAFFYGYTF
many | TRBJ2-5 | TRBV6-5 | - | TGTGCCAGCCGGCCCACGATGCAAGAGACCCAGTACTTC | CASRPTMQETQYF
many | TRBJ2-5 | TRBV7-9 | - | TGTGCCAGCAGCCCCGGGGTAGTTGTCGGGACGGGTCAAGAGACCCAGTACTTC | CASSPGVVVGTGQETQYF
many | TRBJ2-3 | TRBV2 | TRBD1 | TGTGCCAGCAGGGGGGACAGGGGCATACCAGATACGCAGTATTTT | CASRGDRGIPDTQYF
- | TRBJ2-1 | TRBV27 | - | TGTGCCAGCAGTCCACAAACTACAGGGGGGGGGCAGTTCTTC | CASSPQTTGGGQFF
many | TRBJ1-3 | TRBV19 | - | TGTGCCAGTAGTATGGGAGTGTACTCTGGAAACACCATATATTTT | CASSMGVYSGNTIYF
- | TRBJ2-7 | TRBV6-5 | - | TGTGCCAGCAGTCGGAGACCGGGTTCGCACGAGCAGTACTTC | CASSRRPGSHEQYF
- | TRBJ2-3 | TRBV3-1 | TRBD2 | TGTGCCAGCAGCCAGGGTGGTGGGACTAACACAGATACGCAGTATTTT | CASSQGGGTNTDTQYF
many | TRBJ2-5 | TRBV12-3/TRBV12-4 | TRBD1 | TGTGCCAGCACCATCAGGGACCGGGACAGGGCTCAAGAGACCCAGTACTTC | CASTIRDRDRAQETQYF
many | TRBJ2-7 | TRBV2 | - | TGTGCCAGCACCCCAGGAACCTACGAGCAGTACTTC | CASTPGTYEQYF
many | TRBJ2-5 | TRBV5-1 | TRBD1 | TGCGCCAGCAGCGGGATCACAGGGGGTCAGACCCAGTACTTC | CASSGITGGQTQYF
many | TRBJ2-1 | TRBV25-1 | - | TGTGCCAGCAGTGTGGCTAGCGAGGTTCAGTTCTTC | CASSVASEVQFF
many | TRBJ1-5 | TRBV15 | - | TGTGCCACCAGCAGCCGAAGACAGGGCAATCAGCCCCAGCATTTT | CATSSRRQGNQPQHF
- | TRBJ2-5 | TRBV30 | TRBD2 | TGTGCCTGGAGTACCTGGGGTAGCGGGATAGAGACCCAGTACTTC | CAWSTWGSGIETQYF
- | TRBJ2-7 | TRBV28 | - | TGTGCCAGCAGCCCCGGCGGACAGCGCGCCTACGAGCAGTACTTC | CASSPGGQRAYEQYF